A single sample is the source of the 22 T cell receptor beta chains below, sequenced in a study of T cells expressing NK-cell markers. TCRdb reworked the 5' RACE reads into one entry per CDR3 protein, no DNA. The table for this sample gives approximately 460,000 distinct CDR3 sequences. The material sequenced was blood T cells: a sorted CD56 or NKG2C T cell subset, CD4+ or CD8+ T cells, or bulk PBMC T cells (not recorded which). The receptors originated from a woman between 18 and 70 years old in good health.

This chain's CDR3 is CASSQDLMGAQPQHF. This chain uses TRBV3-1 with TRBJ1-5; TCRdb's D call of TRBD1 is untestable without DNA. The CDR3 extends over 15 amino acids. Germline V gene sequence: CDR1 LGHDT, CDR2 YNNKEL (reference sequence).

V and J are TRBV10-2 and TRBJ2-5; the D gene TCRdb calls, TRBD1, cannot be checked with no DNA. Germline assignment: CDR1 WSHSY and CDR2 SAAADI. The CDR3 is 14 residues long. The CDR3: CASSRATGGETQYF.

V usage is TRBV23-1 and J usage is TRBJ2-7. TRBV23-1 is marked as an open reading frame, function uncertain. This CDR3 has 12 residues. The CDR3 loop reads CASSRPDYEQYF.

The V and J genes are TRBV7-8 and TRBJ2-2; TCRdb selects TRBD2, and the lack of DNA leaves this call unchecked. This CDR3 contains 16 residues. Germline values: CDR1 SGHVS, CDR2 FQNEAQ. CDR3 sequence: CASSLVWRGNTGELFF.

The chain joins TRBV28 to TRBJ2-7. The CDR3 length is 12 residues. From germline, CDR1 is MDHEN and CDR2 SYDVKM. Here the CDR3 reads CASSPDFYEQYF.

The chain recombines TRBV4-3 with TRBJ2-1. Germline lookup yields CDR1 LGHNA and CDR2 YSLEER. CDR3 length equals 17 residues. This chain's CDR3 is CASSQDLPRASYNEQFF.

The CDR3: CASRMGGNSAKNIQYF. The chain has TRBV28 and TRBJ2-4; TCRdb proposes TRBD2, but this gene call is untestable without DNA. Germline CDR1 MDHEN, CDR2 SYDVKM. CDR3 size: 16 residues.

The CDR3 region is CASSFNVVGPQETQYF. The rearrangement links TRBV5-6 to TRBJ2-5; as DNA is missing, the TRBD1 call by TCRdb cannot be tested. Germline-derived CDR1 and CDR2 are SGHDT and YYEEEE. The CDR3 spans 16 residues.

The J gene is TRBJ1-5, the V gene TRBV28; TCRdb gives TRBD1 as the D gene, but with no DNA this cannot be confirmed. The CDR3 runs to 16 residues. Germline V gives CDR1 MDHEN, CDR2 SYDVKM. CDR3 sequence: CASSLYRGGGNQPQHF.

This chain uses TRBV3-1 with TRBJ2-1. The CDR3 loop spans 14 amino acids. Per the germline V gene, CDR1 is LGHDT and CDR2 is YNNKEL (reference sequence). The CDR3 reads CVSSQSTTYNEQFF.

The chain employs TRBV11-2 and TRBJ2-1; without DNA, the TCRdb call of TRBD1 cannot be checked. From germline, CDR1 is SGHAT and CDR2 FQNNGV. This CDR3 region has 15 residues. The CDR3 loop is CASSPGLEPGNEQFF.

The CDR3 sequence is CAWSLAANNEQFF. The chain combines TRBV30 with TRBJ2-1. The CDR3 extends over 13 amino acids. Germline assignment: CDR1 GTSNPN and CDR2 SVGIG (reference sequence).

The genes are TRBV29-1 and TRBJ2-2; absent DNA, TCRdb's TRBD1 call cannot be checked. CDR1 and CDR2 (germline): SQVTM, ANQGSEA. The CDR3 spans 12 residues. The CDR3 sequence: CSSQGNTGELFF.

CDR3 sequence reads: CASSLGTNQETQYF. The chain has TRBV5-4 and TRBJ2-5; TCRdb's D gene call, TRBD1, goes unchecked for lack of DNA. Germline V CDR1 and CDR2: SGHNT, YYREEE (reference sequence). CDR3 length: 14 residues.

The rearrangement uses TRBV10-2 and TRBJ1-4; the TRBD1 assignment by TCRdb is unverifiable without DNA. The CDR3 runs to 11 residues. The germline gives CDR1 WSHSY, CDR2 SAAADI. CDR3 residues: CASSEQGKLFF.

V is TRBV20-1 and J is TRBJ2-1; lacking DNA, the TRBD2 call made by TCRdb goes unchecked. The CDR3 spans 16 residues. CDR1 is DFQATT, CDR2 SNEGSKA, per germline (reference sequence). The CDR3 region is CSAPTLGLAGGWEQFF.

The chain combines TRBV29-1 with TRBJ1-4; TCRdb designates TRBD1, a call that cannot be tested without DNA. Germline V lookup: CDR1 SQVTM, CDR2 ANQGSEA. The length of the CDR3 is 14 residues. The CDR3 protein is CSVDGGQVNEKLFF.

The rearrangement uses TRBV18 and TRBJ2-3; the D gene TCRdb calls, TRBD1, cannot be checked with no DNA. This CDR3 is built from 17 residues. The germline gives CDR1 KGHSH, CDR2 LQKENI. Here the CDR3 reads CASSPPGGQGHTDTQYF.

CDR3 residues: CAWNPSALNTEAFF. The gene calls are TRBV30 and TRBJ1-1. This CDR3 contains 14 residues. The germline V gene has CDR1 GTSNPN and CDR2 SVGIG (reference sequence).

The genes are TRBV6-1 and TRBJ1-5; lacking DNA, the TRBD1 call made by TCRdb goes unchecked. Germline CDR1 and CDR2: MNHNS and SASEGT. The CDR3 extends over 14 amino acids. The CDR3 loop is CASTAGSPNQPQHF.

The CDR3 is CASSLGDGETQYF. The chain joins TRBV7-3 to TRBJ2-5. The V gene's germline CDR1 is SGHTA and CDR2 FQGTGA. The CDR3 runs to 13 residues.

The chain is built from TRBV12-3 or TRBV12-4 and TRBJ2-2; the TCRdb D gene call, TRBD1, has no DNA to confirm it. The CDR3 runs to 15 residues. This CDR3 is CASSPHGGNTGELFF.